This passage covers 30 T cell receptor beta chains from one sample sequenced in a study of blood T cell repertoires in COVID-19. Using immunoSEQ multiplex PCR, the repertoire was profiled, and TCRdb retains in-frame clones only, with some absent. The repertoire consists of about 210,000 clones, with roughly 81% occurring once and the leading ten covering approximately 8.1%. The sequenced sample was peripheral blood. Every receptor here comes from a woman aged 50 to 65 with active or convalescent COVID-19.

V usage is TRBV6-5 and J usage is TRBJ1-2; no clear D. Trimming left V 2 bases short and J 4 bases short, with 14 bases between. Per germline, CDR1 MNHEY and CDR2 SVGAGI. The CDR3 consists of 15 residues. The CDR3 here is CASSYGLQASYGYTF. CDR3 in DNA: TGTGCCAGCAGTTACGGTCTCCAGGCGAGCTATGGCTACACCTTC.

The V call is TRBV5-1, the J call TRBJ1-1; no definite D call. Trimming cost V 4 bases and J 4 bases, with 14 bases left between them. This CDR3 is 14 amino acids long. Germline values: CDR1 SGHRS, CDR2 YFSETQ. The CDR3 protein is CASSPNRGFTEAFF. The CDR3 nucleotides read TGCGCCAGCAGCCCTAATAGAGGGTTCACTGAAGCTTTCTTT. The full variable domain, completed using reference TRBV5-1 and TRBJ1-1, is KAGVTQTPRYLIKTRGQQVTLSCSPISGHRSVSWYQQTPGQGLQFLFEYFSETQRNKGNFPGRFSGRQFSNSRSEMNVSTLELGDSALYLCASSPNRGFTEAFFGQGTRLTVV.

This sequence joins TRBV5-1 and TRBJ1-6; 7 bases are a match to TRBD1. Germline V lookup: CDR1 SGHRS, CDR2 YFSETQ. This CDR3 region has 16 residues. After removal of 0 bases from V and 6 bases from J, the junction contained 6 bases not matched to a gene. The CDR3 DNA follows: TGCGCCAGCAGCTTGGTTTGGACAGGAGTTAATTCACCCCTCCACTTT. Protein product: CASSLVWTGVNSPLHF.

V and J are TRBV11-2 and TRBJ1-2; D is possibly TRBD1 (5 bases). CDR1 and CDR2 from the germline V gene are SGHAT and FQNNGV. V lost 0 bases to trimming and J lost 8 bases, with 10 bases between them. The CDR3 is made up of 13 amino acids. The CDR3 DNA reads as TGTGCCAGCAGCTTAGATCGGGGGGTCGGCTACACCTTC. Encoded protein: CASSLDRGVGYTF. The full variable domain, completed using reference TRBV11-2 and TRBJ1-2, is EAGVAQSPRYKIIEKRQSVAFWCNPISGHATLYWYQQILGQGPKLLIQFQNNGVVDDSQLPKDRFSAERLKGVDSTLKIQPAKLEDSAVYLCASSLDRGVGYTFGSGTRLTVV.

V gene TRBV2 combines with J gene TRBJ2-5; 7 nucleotides line up with TRBD1. Germline V lookup: CDR1 SNHLY, CDR2 FYNNEI. This CDR3 contains 12 residues. After removal of 4 bases from V and 5 bases from J, the junction contained 1 base not matched to a gene. The CDR3 loop is CASSVRGETQYF. The DNA for the CDR3 is TGTGCCAGCAGTGTCAGGGGGGAGACCCAGTACTTC.

V gene TRBV5-1 combines with J gene TRBJ1-3, with a possible D match to TRBD1 (5 bases). The length of the CDR3 is 14 residues. V lost 5 bases and J 0 bases, leaving 9 bases between the germline ends. The germline V gene has CDR1 SGHRS and CDR2 YFSETQ. CDR3 DNA sequence: TGCGCCAGCAGTAAGGGGTCCTCTGGAAACACCATATATTTT. Protein: CASSKGSSGNTIYF.

The chain employs TRBV5-1 and TRBJ1-3; D unclear. The ends were cut back, 0 bases at V and 3 bases at J, with 10 bases in the middle. The CDR3 consists of 15 residues. Germline lookup yields CDR1 SGHRS and CDR2 YFSETQ. The CDR3 nucleotides are TGCGCCAGCAGCTTGGAATGGGCGTTTGGAAACACCATATATTTT. Protein product: CASSLEWAFGNTIYF.

This rearrangement joins TRBV3-1 (or the pseudogene TRBV3-2) to TRBJ2-5, with D unclear. V was trimmed by 1 base and J by 7 bases, leaving 10 bases between them. The germline gives CDR1 LGHDT, CDR2 YNNKEL (reference sequence). This CDR3 contains 13 residues. The CDR3 is CASSQARPVTQYF. The CDR3 DNA reads as TGTGCCAGCAGCCAAGCCCGCCCGGTGACCCAGTACTTC.

This clone was seen a few times. This sequence joins TRBV5-1 and TRBJ1-4, with 9 bases identical to TRBD1. The CDR3 contains 14 residues. Trimming took 4 bases from V and 4 from J; bases not matched to a gene: 2. CDR1 SGHRS and CDR2 YFSETQ come from the germline V gene. CDR3 in amino acids: CASSQTGGNEKLFF. The CDR3 region has the DNA TGCGCCAGCAGCCAGACAGGGGGTAATGAAAAACTGTTTTTT.

This clone was found a few times. The chain recombines TRBV3-1 (or the pseudogene TRBV3-2) with TRBJ1-1, with a possible D match to TRBD1 (5 bases). In germline, CDR1 is LGHDT, CDR2 YNNKEL (reference sequence). V was trimmed by 0 bases and J by 14 bases, leaving 22 bases between them. CDR3 length: 15 amino acids. The CDR3 protein is CASSQDPVAGWIRFF. As DNA, the CDR3 is TGTGCCAGCAGCCAAGATCCGGTGGCAGGGTGGATTAGGTTCTTT.

This clone was picked up one time. The chain uses TRBV6-1 and TRBJ1-5; possible D gene TRBD1, 5 bases. Trimming took 2 bases from V and 1 from J, leaving 15 bases between them. This CDR3 is built from 17 residues. The V gene's germline CDR1 is MNHNS and CDR2 SASEGT. The CDR3 region is CASSESGRGWSNQPQHF. The CDR3 DNA sequence: TGTGCCAGCAGTGAAAGCGGGAGGGGCTGGAGCAATCAGCCCCAGCATTTT.

The chain joins TRBV2 to TRBJ1-1, with D possibly being TRBD1 (5 bases). Trimming stripped 4 bases from V and 5 bases from J, with 8 bases between. Germline V gives CDR1 SNHLY, CDR2 FYNNEI. The length of the CDR3 is 12 residues. CDR3 nucleotides: TGTGCCAGCAGTGGGGGGAGGACTGAAGCTTTCTTT. Amino acids: CASSGGRTEAFF.

The chain recombines TRBV18 with TRBJ2-5; 7 bases align to TRBD1. The CDR3 sequence is 16 residues long. Germline CDR1 KGHSH, CDR2 LQKENI. Losses at the gene ends were 3 bases for V and 2 bases for J; bases not matched to a gene: 9. In DNA, the CDR3 is TGTGCCAGCTCACCGATTGGGACAGCATTACAAGAGACCCAGTACTTC. It codes for CASSPIGTALQETQYF.

The table lists this clone with a count of one. The chain has TRBV30 and TRBJ2-5; D unresolved. The germline V gene encodes CDR1 GTSNPN and CDR2 SVGIG (reference sequence). CDR3 length: 13 residues. Trimming cost V 0 bases and J 3 bases, with 8 bases left between them. The CDR3 region is CAWSVWAKETQYF. CDR3 sequence (DNA): TGTGCCTGGAGTGTTTGGGCGAAAGAGACCCAGTACTTC.

This chain joins TRBV20-1 and TRBJ2-3; D ambiguous. Per the germline V gene, CDR1 is DFQATT and CDR2 is SNEGSKA (reference sequence). The CDR3 totals 12 residues. The V gene lost 3 bases and the J gene lost 8 bases, with 12 bases spanning the gap. For the CDR3, the DNA is TGCAGTGCTAGTCCCCCCCTAGGTACGCAGTATTTT. This sequence encodes CSASPPLGTQYF.

This clone was seen only once. The V and J genes are TRBV19 and TRBJ1-5; 7 nucleotides match TRBD1. Germline CDR1 reads LNHDA; CDR2 reads SQIVND (reference sequence). The CDR3 has 13 amino acids. V dropped 8 bases and J dropped 5; count of bases not matched to a gene: 6. DNA for the CDR3: TGTGCCAGTGGGAGACAGGGAGATCAGCCCCAGCATTTT. Translation gives CASGRQGDQPQHF.

J is TRBJ1-6 and V is TRBV10-3; D unclear. The CDR3 covers 18 residues. V gave up 2 bases and J gave up 0 bases, with 14 bases separating them. Germline V lookup: CDR1 ENHRY, CDR2 SYGVKD. The CDR3 loop reads CAISEGGGGSSYNSPLHF. Here the CDR3 DNA reads TGTGCCATCAGTGAGGGTGGCGGAGGGAGCTCCTATAATTCACCCCTCCACTTT.

This chain's CDR3 is CASSDYRGLRGQPQHF. CDR3 in DNA: TGTGCCAGCAGTGACTACAGGGGGCTTCGGGGGCAGCCCCAGCATTTT. V and J are TRBV28 and TRBJ1-5; 9 bases are shared with TRBD1. Germline CDR1 reads MDHEN; CDR2 reads SYDVKM. V shed 5 bases, J shed 7 bases, and the junction held 12 bases outside the gene matches. The CDR3 is 16 residues long.

This chain joins TRBV6-2 or TRBV6-3 and TRBJ2-2; TRBD2 matches at 8 bases. Trimming at V came to 2 bases and at J to 8 bases, leaving 4 bases not matched to a gene. CDR1 is MNHEY and CDR2 is SVGEGT in the germline V gene. The CDR3 contains 14 residues. The CDR3 DNA is TGTGCCAGCAGTTACCTCGGACTAGCTGGGGAGCTGTTTTTT. Translation gives CASSYLGLAGELFF.

This chain joins TRBV2 and TRBJ2-3; a weak D match, TRBD2 (7 bases). The CDR3 spans 15 residues. Germline V gene lookup returns CDR1 SNHLY and CDR2 FYNNEI. V lost 3 bases, J lost 2 bases, and 12 bases lay in between. Here the CDR3 reads CASSEAGALTDTQYF. The CDR3 DNA reads as TGTGCCAGCAGTGAGGCGGGGGCCCTCACAGATACGCAGTATTTT. The full variable domain, rest sourced from reference TRBV2 and TRBJ2-3, is EPEVTQTPSHQVTQMGQEVILRCVPISNHLYFYWYRQILGQKVEFLVSFYNNEISEKSEIFDDQFSVERPDGSNFTLKIRSTKLEDSAMYFCASSEAGALTDTQYFGPGTRLTVL.

The J gene is TRBJ2-2, the V gene TRBV5-5; D not certain. V dropped 2 bases and J dropped 5 bases, with 10 bases sitting between them. Germline V CDR1 and CDR2: SGHKS, YYEKEE (reference sequence). The CDR3 sequence is 14 residues long. CDR3 sequence (DNA): TGTGCCAGCAGCTTTCAGAGGCCTACCGGGGAGCTGTTTTTT. Its translation is CASSFQRPTGELFF.

The chain has TRBV5-1 and TRBJ2-7; TRBD2 might be the D (6 bases). The V end lost 2 bases, the J end lost 2 bases, and 8 bases lay between the germline ends. CDR3 length: 13 residues. Germline CDR1 SGHRS, CDR2 YFSETQ. The CDR3 DNA reads TGCGCCAGCAGCTTTAGCGGAACCTACGAGCAGTACTTC. It encodes CASSFSGTYEQYF.

The rearrangement uses TRBV20-1 and TRBJ2-3; D gene unclear. Looked up from germline, CDR1 is DFQATT and CDR2 is SNEGSKA (reference sequence). The CDR3 contains 13 residues. Trimming pared 3 bases from V and 2 bases from J, leaving 9 bases between. The CDR3 spells CSASRIATDTQYF. The CDR3 nucleotides are TGCAGTGCTAGTCGAATAGCCACAGATACGCAGTATTTT.

In DNA, the CDR3 is TGTGCCAGCAGTTCCGCGGGACAGGGCACGGGAGCTGAAGCTTTCTTT. The encoded protein is CASSSAGQGTGAEAFF. The V call is TRBV6-5, the J call TRBJ1-1, with 9 positions matching TRBD1. After removal of 4 bases from V and 6 bases from J, the junction contained 12 bases not matched to a gene. This CDR3 is 16 amino acids long. CDR1 is MNHEY, CDR2 SVGAGI, per germline.

The V call is TRBV6-5, the J call TRBJ1-5; weak D call: TRBD1 (6 bases). The CDR3 length is 15 residues. V shed 10 bases and J shed 6 bases, with 22 bases lying between them. Germline V gene data show CDR1 as MNHEY and CDR2 as SVGAGI. Written as DNA, the CDR3 is TGTGCCACCCTGCGGTTACCCGAAGGGGGTCAGCCCCAGCATTTT. Encoded protein: CATLRLPEGGQPQHF.

The chain is built from TRBV18 and TRBJ2-2; D is uncertain. V was trimmed by 3 bases and J by 7 bases, leaving 12 bases between them. The germline CDR1 and CDR2 sequences are KGHSH and LQKENI. The CDR3 is made up of 14 amino acids. The CDR3 bases are TGTGCCAGCTCACCGGCGACATACGGCGGGGAGCTGTTTTTT. Translated, it gives CASSPATYGGELFF.

V gene TRBV10-2 combines with J gene TRBJ1-1, with D unresolved. This CDR3 has 13 amino acids. Trimming removed 6 bases at V and 1 base at J, with 9 bases between. CDR1 and CDR2 from the germline V gene are WSHSY and SAAADI. CDR3 protein: CASSLTQNTEAFF. The CDR3 coding sequence is TGCGCCAGCAGCCTGACACAGAACACTGAAGCTTTCTTT.

CDR3 residues: CASSEGGGPTPNTGELFF. The DNA for the CDR3 is TGTGCCAGCAGTGAGGGCGGGGGACCCACTCCTAACACCGGGGAGCTGTTTTTT. V gene TRBV2 combines with J gene TRBJ2-2; 7 nucleotides agree with TRBD2. CDR1 SNHLY and CDR2 FYNNEI come from the germline V gene. The CDR3 is made up of 18 amino acids. V lost 3 bases and J lost 2; bases outside the gene matches: 12.

The chain carries TRBV6-5 and TRBJ1-5, with D unresolved. The CDR3 is 14 amino acids. Per the germline V gene, CDR1 is MNHEY and CDR2 is SVGAGI. V was pared by 2 bases and J by 7 bases, with 12 bases between. CDR3 region: CASSYRIGSQPQHF. The CDR3 DNA reads as TGTGCCAGCAGTTACCGCATAGGGAGCCAGCCCCAGCATTTT.

V is TRBV6-5 and J is TRBJ1-6, with a weak D call TRBD1 (6 bases). The V end was cut by 4 bases, the J end by 7 bases, with 11 bases between. CDR1 and CDR2 (germline): MNHEY, SVGAGI. The CDR3 covers 14 residues. CDR3 sequence reads: CASSSTGMNSPLHF. CDR3 DNA sequence: TGTGCCAGCAGTTCCACAGGGATGAATTCACCCCTCCACTTT.